The clone carrying this T cell receptor (beta chain) has just one count. The CDR3 spans 16 residues. Germline assignment: CDR1 MDHEN and CDR2 SYDVKM. Trimming took 3 bases from V and 8 from J; bases not matched to a gene: 13. These data originate in a study of cytomegalovirus exposure and HLA in healthy donors. The PCR used 60 Vbeta and 13 Jbeta primers. The method was immunoSEQ multiplex PCR; TCRdb's version includes in-frame clones alone and lacks a portion of them. The sample has around 140,000 clones, 70% to 80% seen once. The sequencing sample was made of PBMCs. The TCR comes from a female donor in good health and CMV-seronegative. V and J are TRBV28 and TRBJ1-2, with 9 bases that match TRBD1. The CDR3 is CASSLLSGTGIIGYTF. The CDR3 DNA reads as TGTGCCAGCAGTTTGTTATCCGGGACAGGGATTATAGGCTACACCTTC.